This T cell receptor (beta chain) originates from a study of OX40 agonist ivuxolimab in advanced cancers. Study outcomes and limitations: Researchers report that CD8+ T cells had, on average, more expanded clones than CD4+.

Comment on this clone: The antigen is undetermined.

The cohort excluded patients with autoimmune disease history or systemic immunosuppression. Generated by immunoSEQ multiplex PCR, the TCRdb table keeps only in-frame clones and is missing some. The sample consists of roughly 58,000 clones, 93% of them appearing once. CDR1 SGHTS and CDR2 YDEGEE come from the germline V gene. The CDR3 is made up of 14 amino acids. V shed 2 bases and J 8 bases; nucleotides not matched to a gene: 4. This chain links TRBV5-8 with TRBJ2-1; 10 bases align to TRBD1. The sequence came from an adult with an advanced solid tumor such as melanoma, head and neck, liver or kidney cancer. Here the sequenced sample was CD4+ or CD8+ T cells sorted from blood, taken in a trial of the OX40 agonist ivuxolimab. CDR3 in DNA: TGTGCCAGCAGCTTTGGGACAGGGGTCGATGAGCAGTTCTTC. Translation: CASSFGTGVDEQFF.